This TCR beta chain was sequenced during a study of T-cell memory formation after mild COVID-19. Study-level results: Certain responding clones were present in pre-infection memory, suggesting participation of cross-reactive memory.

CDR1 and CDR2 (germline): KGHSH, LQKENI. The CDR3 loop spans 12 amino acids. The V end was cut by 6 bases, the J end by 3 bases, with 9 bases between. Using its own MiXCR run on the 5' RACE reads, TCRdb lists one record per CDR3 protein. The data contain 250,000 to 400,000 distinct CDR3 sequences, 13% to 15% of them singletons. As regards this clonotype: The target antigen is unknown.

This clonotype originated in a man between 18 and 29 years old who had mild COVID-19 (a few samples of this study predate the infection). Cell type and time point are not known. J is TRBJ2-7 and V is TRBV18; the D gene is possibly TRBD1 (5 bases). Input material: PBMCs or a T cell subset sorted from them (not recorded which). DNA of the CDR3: TGTGCCAGCTCGGCGCAGGGCTACGAGCAGTACTTC. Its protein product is CASSAQGYEQYF.